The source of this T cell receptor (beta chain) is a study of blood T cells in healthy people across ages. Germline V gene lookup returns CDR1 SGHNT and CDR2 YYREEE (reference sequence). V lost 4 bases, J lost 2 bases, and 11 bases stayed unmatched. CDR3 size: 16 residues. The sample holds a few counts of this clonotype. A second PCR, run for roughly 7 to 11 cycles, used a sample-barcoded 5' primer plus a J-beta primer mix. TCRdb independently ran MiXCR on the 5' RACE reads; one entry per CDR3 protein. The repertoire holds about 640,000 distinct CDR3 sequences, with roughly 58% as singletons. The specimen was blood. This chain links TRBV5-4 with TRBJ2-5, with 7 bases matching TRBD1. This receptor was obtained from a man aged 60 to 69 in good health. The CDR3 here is CASSAGTATLQETQYF. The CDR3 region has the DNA TGTGCCAGCAGCGCCGGGACAGCTACTTTGCAAGAGACCCAGTACTTC.